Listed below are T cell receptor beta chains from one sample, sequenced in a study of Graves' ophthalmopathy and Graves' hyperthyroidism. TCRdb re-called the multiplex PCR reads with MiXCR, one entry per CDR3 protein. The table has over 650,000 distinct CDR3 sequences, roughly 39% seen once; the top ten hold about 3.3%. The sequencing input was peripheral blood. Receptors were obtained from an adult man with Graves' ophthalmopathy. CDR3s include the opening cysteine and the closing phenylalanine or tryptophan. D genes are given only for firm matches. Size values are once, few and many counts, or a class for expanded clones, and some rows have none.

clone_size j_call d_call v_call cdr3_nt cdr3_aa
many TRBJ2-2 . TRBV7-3 TGTGCCAGCAGCCTTCGTCCCGGACAGCTAGACACCGGGGAGCTGTTTTTT CASSLRPGQLDTGELFF
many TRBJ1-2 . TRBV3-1 TGTGCCAGCAGCCAAGATCAAGGCGGCTACACCTTC CASSQDQGGYTF
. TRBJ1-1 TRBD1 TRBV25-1 TGTGCCAGCAGTGAACCCGGGACAGGGAGGACTTTCTTT CASSEPGTGRTFF
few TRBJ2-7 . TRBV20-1 TGCAGTGCTAGAGATGGAAGGGGGGACTCCTACGAGCAGTACTTC CSARDGRGDSYEQYF
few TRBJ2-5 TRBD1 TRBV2 TGTGCCAGCTGGACAGGGTTGAGAGAGACCCAGTACTTC CASWTGLRETQYF
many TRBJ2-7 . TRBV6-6 TGTGCCAGCGGAGGGGACAGTGGAAAATACGAGCAGTACTTC CASGGDSGKYEQYF
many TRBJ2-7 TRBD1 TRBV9 TGTGCCAGCAGCGTAGGGGGCAGGGGGAACTACGAGCAGTACTTC CASSVGGRGNYEQYF
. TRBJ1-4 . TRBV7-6 TGTGCCAGCAGCCCTGACTCTAGTAATGAAAAACTGTTTTTT CASSPDSSNEKLFF
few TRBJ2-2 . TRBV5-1 TGCGCCAGCAGCTTGGTGTGGACCAAGAACACCGGGGAGCTGTTTTTT CASSLVWTKNTGELFF
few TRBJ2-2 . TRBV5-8 TGTGCCAGCAGCTTGCAGCAGGCCTATAACACCGGGGAGCTGTTTTTT CASSLQQAYNTGELFF
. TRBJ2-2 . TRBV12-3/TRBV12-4 TGTGCCAGCAGCCGCGGAGATGTAGCCGTAAAACACGGGGAGCTGTTTTTT CASSRGDVAVKHGELFF
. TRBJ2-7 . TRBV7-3 TGTGCCATCAGCCCGGACATGAGCTCCTACGAGCAGTACTTC CAISPDMSSYEQYF
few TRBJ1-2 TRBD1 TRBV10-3 TGTGCCAGCAGTCTCGGACAGGGCCTTAACTATGGCTACACCTTC CASSLGQGLNYGYTF
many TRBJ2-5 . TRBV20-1 TGCAGTGCTTACGGTCGACAAGAGACCCAGTACTTC CSAYGRQETQYF
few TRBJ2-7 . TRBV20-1 TGCAGTGCTAGGATAGCGGCCCGGTACGAGCAGTACTTC CSARIAARYEQYF
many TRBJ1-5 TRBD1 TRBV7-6 TGTGCCAGCAGCGAAACAGGGGACGGGCAGCCCCAGCATTTT CASSETGDGQPQHF
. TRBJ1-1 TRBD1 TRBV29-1 TGCGCCAGCATAGGGTGGCAGGGGGCGAACCGGCTCTCTGAAGCTTTCTTT CASIGWQGANRLSEAFF
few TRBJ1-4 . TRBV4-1 TGCGCCAGCAGCCTCGAATTCAATGAAAAACTGTTTTTT CASSLEFNEKLFF
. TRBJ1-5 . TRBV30 TGTGCCTGGAGTGACACGCCCGGCAATCAGCCCCAGCATTTT CAWSDTPGNQPQHF
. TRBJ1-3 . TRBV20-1 TGCAGTGCTAGCCGATCGGGCCCCAGCTCTGGAAACACCATATATTTT CSASRSGPSSGNTIYF
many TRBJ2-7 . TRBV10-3 TGTGCCATCGGTGGAGGGGGCGCGTGGGAGCAGTACTTC CAIGGGGAWEQYF
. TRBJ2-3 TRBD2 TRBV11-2 TGTGCCAGCAGTCTCGGGGGGAAAGCTAGCACAGATACGCAGTATTTT CASSLGGKASTDTQYF
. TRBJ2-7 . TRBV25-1 TGTGCCAGCATCGCGAGCGGCATCCGGTACGAGCAGTACTTC CASIASGIRYEQYF
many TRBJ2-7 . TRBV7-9 TGTGCCAGCAATGGGAACAGCGGCGAGCAGTACTTC CASNGNSGEQYF
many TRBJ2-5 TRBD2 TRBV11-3 TGTGCCAGCAGCCCCGACGGACTAGCGGGGGAGACCCAGTACTTC CASSPDGLAGETQYF
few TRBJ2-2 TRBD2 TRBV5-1 TGCGCCAGCAGCTTGCGGCGCGGGAGTAGCACCGGGGAGCTGTTTTTT CASSLRRGSSTGELFF
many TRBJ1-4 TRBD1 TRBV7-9 TGTGCCAGCAGCTTAGGGACAGGGGGCGAAAAACTGTTTTTT CASSLGTGGEKLFF
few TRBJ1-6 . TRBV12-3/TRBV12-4 TGTGCCAGCAGTCCCTATTACCGGCGTTTTGGAAATTCACCCCTCCACTTT CASSPYYRRFGNSPLHF
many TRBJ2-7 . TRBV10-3 TGTGCCATCAGTGAGTCGATCGAAACCGAGCAGTACTTC CAISESIETEQYF
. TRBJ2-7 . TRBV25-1 TGCGCCAGCAGCCCAGCGTGGGAGACCTCAGGGGACCCCTACGAGCAGTACTTC CASSPAWETSGDPYEQYF
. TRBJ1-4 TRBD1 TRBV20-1 TGCAGCTTGCAGGGGGCAACTAATGAAAAACTGTTTTTT CSLQGATNEKLFF
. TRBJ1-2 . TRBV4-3 TGCGCCAGCAGCCTGGCGCCGGGACAAGTAATCTATGGCTACACCTTC CASSLAPGQVIYGYTF
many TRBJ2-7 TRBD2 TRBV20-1 TGCGGTGGGACTAGCGGTTACGAGCAGTACTTC CGGTSGYEQYF
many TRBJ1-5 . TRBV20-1 TGCAGTGCTAGTCGGGGTCGCAACAATCAGCCCCAGCATTTT CSASRGRNNQPQHF
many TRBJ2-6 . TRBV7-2 TGTGCCAGCAGCCCCGGCTCCCAGGGTTCTGCTGGGGCCAACGTCCTGACTTTC CASSPGSQGSAGANVLTF
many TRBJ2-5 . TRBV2 TGTGCCAGCACTCGGGGACAAGAGACCCAGTACTTC CASTRGQETQYF
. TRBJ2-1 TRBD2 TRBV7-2 TGTGCCAGCAGCTACCTAGCGGGGGTGGGCAATGAGCAGTTCTTC CASSYLAGVGNEQFF
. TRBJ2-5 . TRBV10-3 TGTGCCATCAGCAGCTCCAGTGGGCAGTTCCAAGAGACCCAGTACTTC CAISSSSGQFQETQYF
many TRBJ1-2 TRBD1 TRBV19 TGTGCCAGTAGGGGGGACAGCTATGGCTACACCTTC CASRGDSYGYTF
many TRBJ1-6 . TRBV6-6 TGTGCCAGCAGTTACTCGATCTTGGTTTCACCCCTCCACTTT CASSYSILVSPLHF
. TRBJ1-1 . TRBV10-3 TGTGCCATCAGCAGTTTAGGCCGGACTGAAGCTTTCTTT CAISSLGRTEAFF
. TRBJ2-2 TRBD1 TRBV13 TGTGCCAGCAGCCCGCCGGGACAGGGGGCGTACGGGGAGCTGTTTTTT CASSPPGQGAYGELFF
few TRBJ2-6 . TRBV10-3 TGTGCCAGCAGTTTGAAGGACAGTGGGGCCAACGTCCTGACTTTC CASSLKDSGANVLTF
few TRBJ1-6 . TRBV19 TGTGCCAGTAGTAGGCAGGAGAATTCACCCCTCCACTTT CASSRQENSPLHF
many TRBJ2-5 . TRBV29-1 TGCAGCGCACAGGGTCAGGCACAAGAGACCCAGTACTTC CSAQGQAQETQYF
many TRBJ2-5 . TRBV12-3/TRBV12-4 TGTGCCAGCAGGGCCCACCGGGAGACCCAGTACTTC CASRAHRETQYF
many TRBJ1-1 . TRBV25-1 TGTGCCAGCAGGATTAACACTGAAGCTTTCTTT CASRINTEAFF
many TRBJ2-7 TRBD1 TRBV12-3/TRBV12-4 TGTGCCAGCAAAGGACAGGATGGTTACGAGCAGTACTTC CASKGQDGYEQYF
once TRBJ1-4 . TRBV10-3 TGTGCCATCAGTTGGGACGGGAATGAAAAACTGTTTTTT CAISWDGNEKLFF
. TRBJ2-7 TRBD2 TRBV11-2 TGTGCCAGCAGCTTAGAGGCTAGCGGGAGGTACGAGAAGTACTTC CASSLEASGRYEKYF
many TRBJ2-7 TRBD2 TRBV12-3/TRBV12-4 TGTGCCAGCAGCCCTCTGACTAGCATCTCCGAGCAGTACTTC CASSPLTSISEQYF